This T cell receptor beta chain came from a study of post-analysis software for immune sequencing data (dated by TCRdb to between 2015 and 2017). Turning to the overall study: Relapsing-remitting, secondary progressive and progressive-relapsing multiple sclerosis were recorded as disease courses, and subtype annotation was lacking for some patients. The patient repertoires were compared against approximately eleven previously published healthy control repertoires obtained from donors aged about 6 to 27 years. A subset of samples was prepared in parallel using single-end sample barcoding, then pooled and co-amplified after Illumina adapter ligation. What the work shows at the level of the full study, not this receptor alone: The multiple sclerosis patient group was slightly younger than the control group. Direct clustering with F measure showed strong co-clustering of samples prepared in the same batch, prompting a batch-effect correction. Patients showed significantly higher frequencies than controls for roughly 5 TRBV segments, among them TRBV5-6, TRBV5-1 and TRBV20-1. Multiple sclerosis patients had significantly lower normalized Chao1 diversity than controls, a result that suggests substantial peripheral T-cell clonal expansion.

Library construction relied on PCR. The sample was run on an Illumina HiSeq 2500. Unique molecular identifiers were incorporated into TCR beta cDNA libraries to reduce PCR and sequencing biases. Per 1 to 10 million input T cells, around 500,000 cDNA molecules were obtained, such that each molecule approximated one T cell. The patient libraries were prepared and sequenced using the same protocol as the earlier healthy control dataset. Samples belonging to the same batch were prepared together, multiplexed and sequenced on a shared HiSeq lane. The study's own analysis went as follows. MIGEC handled the raw barcoded reads, throwing out single-read molecular identifier groups before consensus assembly and CDR3 extraction. Clonotype tables were post-analysed with VDJtools, and diversity was normalized by down-sampling all datasets to the smallest sample size. In repertoire overlap clustering, CDR3 amino acid sequences, but not nucleotide sequences, were matched to correct batch-related cross-sample contamination. TCRdb cleaned the public reads at Q25 with fastp, built clones with MiXCR and kept in-frame beta chains. Rows are unified per CDR3 protein, each entry keeping the most common DNA and genes. The V and J calls and clone size come from TCRdb's table, not from the authors' own analysis. The sample table holds hundreds of thousands of distinct CDR3 sequences, of which approximately 59% were seen once. About 10% of the sample comes from the top ten.

With regard to this clonotype: Its target antigen remains unknown. No base quality values were provided; no much bigger clone lies one nucleotide off.

Taken from the germline V gene, the CDR1 and CDR2 loops are SQVTM and ANQGSEA. Trimming removed 6 bases from V and 2 bases from J; the gene matches leave 7 bases unexplained. Reading from cysteine to phenylalanine, the CDR3 counts 14 amino acids. Solely the CDR3 DNA is kept, with 42 bases framed from the first base. TCR beta repertoires were profiled from peripheral blood of approximately 13 young patients with multiple sclerosis to demonstrate the VDJtools post-analysis software. The multiple sclerosis patients were children and adolescents between about 6 and 16 years of age. This sequence originates from a girl aged 2 to 9 with multiple sclerosis. The sequencing sample was made of blood. The chain was built from TRBV29-1 and TRBJ2-5; 9 bases in the middle match TRBD1. The CDR3 has the sequence CSVGGGQGQETQYF. The DNA sequence is given as TGCAGCGTGGGGGGGGGACAGGGTCAAGAGACCCAGTACTTC.